What follows are 18 T cell receptor beta chains derived from one specimen sequenced in a study of naive and memory T cell subsets. An oligonucleotide containing a UMI was ligated to the 3' end of TCR cDNA. The SP2 primer and nested alpha and beta constant region primers amplified ligated cDNA in four rounds. One entry per CDR3 protein results from TCRdb running MiXCR on the 5' RACE reads. Among 30,000 to 40,000 distinct CDR3 sequences listed, about a sixth were seen once. These TCRs come from a female donor in good health.

The chain links TRBV6-1 to TRBJ1-1; D is unclear. V was shortened by 7 bases and J by 3 bases, with 18 bases between the two germline ends. The CDR3 is made up of 15 amino acids. The germline gives CDR1 MNHNS, CDR2 SASEGT. CDR3 bases: TGTGCCAGCACTCGGGAACAATATGGGGACACTGAAGCTTTCTTT. Protein sequence: CASTREQYGDTEAFF.

This clonotype was recorded many times. The chain couples TRBV9 to TRBJ2-3; D not certain. The V and J ends lost 0 bases and 2 bases respectively, with 7 bases between them. CDR1 is SGDLS and CDR2 is YYNGEE in the germline V gene. This CDR3 region has 14 residues. CDR3: CASSVGSVTDTQYF. CDR3 DNA sequence: TGTGCCAGCAGCGTAGGGTCAGTCACAGATACGCAGTATTTT.

The chain carries TRBV15 and TRBJ1-1, with 10 bases that match TRBD1. The CDR3 length is 15 residues. Looked up from germline, CDR1 is LNHNV and CDR2 is YYDKDF (reference sequence). V was pared by 4 bases and J by 0 bases, with 2 bases of the junction left unmatched. The CDR3 coding sequence is TGTGCCACCAGCACAGACAGGGGGCTGAACACTGAAGCTTTCTTT. Protein sequence: CATSTDRGLNTEAFF. Full variable domain (missing parts from reference TRBV15 and TRBJ1-1): DAMVIQNPRYQVTQFGKPVTLSCSQTLNHNVMYWYQQKSSQAPKLLFHYYDKDFNNEADTPDNFQSRRPNTSFCFLDIRSPGLGDTAMYLCATSTDRGLNTEAFFGQGTRLTVV.

The rearrangement links TRBV5-1 to TRBJ2-7; 11 nucleotides line up with TRBD1. The CDR3 loop spans 15 amino acids. V was pared by 8 bases and J by 3 bases, with 10 bases of the junction left unmatched. The germline V gene has CDR1 SGHRS and CDR2 YFSETQ. The CDR3 is CASRTGGSPVYEQYF. The CDR3 DNA follows: TGCGCCAGTAGGACAGGGGGCTCTCCCGTCTACGAGCAGTACTTC.

This clonotype occurred many times. The chain employs TRBV29-1 and TRBJ1-2; tentatively, D is TRBD1 (6 bases). V lost 3 bases, J lost 5 bases, and 16 bases lay in between. CDR1 is SQVTM, CDR2 ANQGSEA, per germline. The CDR3 contains 14 residues. As DNA, the CDR3 is TGCAGCGTTGATGCGACAGGCCCCCTTTATGGCTACACCTTC. It translates to CSVDATGPLYGYTF.

In its sample, this clonotype was seen a few times. The genes are TRBV7-2 and TRBJ2-1; 8 bases agree with TRBD2. The CDR3 is made up of 16 amino acids. The junction had 6 bases not matched to a gene; V was cut back by 5 bases and J by 0 bases. Germline V gene lookup returns CDR1 SGHTA and CDR2 FQGNSA. The CDR3: CASSPRGGASYNEQFF. CDR3 nucleotides: TGTGCCAGCAGCCCTCGGGGGGGGGCCTCCTACAATGAGCAGTTCTTC.

This chain connects TRBV7-2 to TRBJ2-1; 11 bases line up with TRBD2. This CDR3 is built from 20 residues. The germline CDR1 and CDR2 sequences are SGHTA and FQGNSA. Losses at the gene ends were 3 bases for V and 0 bases for J; bases not matched to a gene: 13. CDR3 sequence: CASSFPTKPSGGSSYNEQFF. The CDR3 bases are TGTGCCAGCAGCTTTCCCACCAAGCCTAGCGGGGGGAGCTCCTACAATGAGCAGTTCTTC.

This clonotype has a count of ten or more. CDR3 loop: CASSETGDKNQPQHF. The CDR3 DNA sequence: TGTGCCAGCTCAGAAACAGGGGACAAAAATCAGCCCCAGCATTTT. The chain is built from TRBV18 and TRBJ1-5; 7 nucleotides match TRBD1. The trim removed 5 bases at V and 4 bases at J, leaving 8 bases unmatched. CDR3 length: 15 residues. The germline V gene encodes CDR1 KGHSH and CDR2 LQKENI.

This clonotype has a count of ten or more. This rearrangement joins TRBV5-4 to TRBJ1-2; D not certain. This CDR3 region has 13 residues. Germline CDR1 is SGHNT and CDR2 is YYREEE (reference sequence). Trimming removed 0 bases at V and 0 bases at J, with 3 bases between. The CDR3 coding sequence is TGTGCCAGCAGCTTGGACCCTAACTATGGCTACACCTTC. This codes for CASSLDPNYGYTF.

The chain employs TRBV12-5 and TRBJ2-7; 8 bases line up with TRBD2. There are 15 residues in the CDR3. The germline V gene encodes CDR1 LGHNT and CDR2 FRNRAP. Germline trimming cut 0 bases from V and 7 bases from J; bases unmatched to any gene: 8. The DNA of the CDR3 is TGTGCTAGTGGTTTGGTTGTTAGCGGGGTTGGAGAGCAGTACTTC. As protein: CASGLVVSGVGEQYF.

This clonotype appeared many times. The chain employs TRBV29-1 and TRBJ2-6; D is ambiguous. There are 14 residues in the CDR3. V lost 5 bases, J lost 0 bases, and 8 bases lay in between. The germline CDR1 and CDR2 sequences are SQVTM and ANQGSEA. CDR3 loop: CSVLDHSGANVLTF. The CDR3 nucleotides are TGCAGCGTTCTCGATCACTCTGGGGCCAACGTCCTGACTTTC.

By frequency in the sample, this clonotype is medium-sized (0.01 to 0.1%). V usage is TRBV20-1 and J usage is TRBJ2-1; D not certain. The V end lost 2 bases, the J end lost 7 bases, and 18 bases lay between the germline ends. The CDR3 spans 15 residues. Looked up from germline, CDR1 is DFQATT and CDR2 is SNEGSKA (reference sequence). CDR3 coding DNA: TGCAGTGCTAGACAGTGGGTAGGACGGGTGAATGAGCAGTTCTTC. Protein sequence: CSARQWVGRVNEQFF.

The chain has TRBV20-1 and TRBJ1-1; tentatively, D is TRBD1 (6 bases). Trimming removed 0 bases at V and 8 bases at J, with 19 bases between. This CDR3 has 15 amino acids. From germline, CDR1 is DFQATT and CDR2 SNEGSKA (reference sequence). Here the CDR3 reads CSARDLQGTPVEAFF. DNA of the CDR3: TGCAGTGCTAGAGACTTACAGGGAACTCCAGTAGAAGCTTTCTTT.

The rearrangement joins TRBV12-3 or TRBV12-4 to TRBJ2-1, with D maybe TRBD2 (7 bases). V shed 3 bases and J shed 2 bases, with 11 bases lying between them. The CDR3 loop spans 15 amino acids. DNA of the CDR3: TGTGCCAGCAGTTTCGAGGGGGGGGCCTACAATGAGCAGTTCTTC. Protein product: CASSFEGGAYNEQFF.

The sample holds a few counts of this clonotype. This CDR3 is CSTTGTSGETGELFF. DNA of the CDR3: TGCAGTACGACCGGGACTAGCGGGGAGACCGGGGAGCTGTTTTTT. V and J are TRBV29-1 and TRBJ2-2, with TRBD2 matching over 13 bases. Germline CDR1 and CDR2: SQVTM and ANQGSEA. The CDR3 loop spans 15 amino acids.

This clonotype was counted at least ten times. This sequence joins TRBV19 and TRBJ1-1, with 11 bases identical to TRBD1. The trim removed 5 bases at V and 7 bases at J, leaving 6 bases unmatched. Looked up from germline, CDR1 is LNHDA and CDR2 is SQIVND (reference sequence). The length of the CDR3 is 14 residues. The CDR3 coding sequence is TGTGCCAGTAGTCCCTGGACAGGGGGCGATGAAGCTTTCTTT. Translation: CASSPWTGGDEAFF.

The V call is TRBV18, the J call TRBJ2-1, with D perhaps matching TRBD2 (5 bases). Deletions cut 3 bases from V and 10 bases from J, with 7 bases between. The germline gives CDR1 KGHSH, CDR2 LQKENI. This CDR3 contains 11 residues. The DNA of the CDR3 is TGTGCCAGCTCACCGGGAGCAGAGCAGTTCTTC. Protein sequence: CASSPGAEQFF.

This clonotype was counted a few times. The chain has TRBV7-8 and TRBJ1-1; TRBD1 agrees at 10 bases. The germline gives CDR1 SGHVS, CDR2 FQNEAQ. CDR3 size: 15 residues. V shed 1 base, J shed 6 bases, and the junction held 5 bases outside the gene matches. The CDR3 protein is CASSLGGQGMAEAFF. The CDR3 DNA reads TGTGCCAGCAGCTTAGGGGGACAGGGGATGGCTGAAGCTTTCTTT.